One and the same sample provided the 2 T cell receptor beta chains below, sequenced in a study of blood T cell repertoires in COVID-19. The method was immunoSEQ multiplex PCR; TCRdb's version includes in-frame clones alone and lacks a portion of them. This repertoire shows about 140,000 clones, 60% to 85% found once; its top ten account for roughly 15%. The sequencing input was peripheral blood. Receptors were obtained from a man in his fifties with acute or convalescent COVID-19.

In its sample, this clone was seen a few times. The gene calls are TRBV11-3 and TRBJ1-6, with a tentative D call TRBD1 (6 bases). Trimming removed 5 bases from V and 6 bases from J, with 17 bases in between. Germline V gene sequence: CDR1 SGHNT, CDR2 YENEEA. The CDR3 is 16 residues long. As DNA, the CDR3 is TGTGCCAGCAGCCTGGACTCCGGGACACTTAATTCACCCCTCCACTTT. Its translation: CASSLDSGTLNSPLHF.

The J gene is TRBJ2-7, the V gene TRBV7-6; 10 bases line up with TRBD2. V was pared by 3 bases and J by 2 bases, with 4 bases of the junction left unmatched. The CDR3 consists of 15 residues. Looked up from germline, CDR1 is SGHVS and CDR2 is FNYEAQ. The CDR3 loop is CASSFSGGGTYEQYF. The DNA of the CDR3 is TGTGCCAGCAGCTTCAGCGGGGGGGGGACCTACGAGCAGTACTTC.